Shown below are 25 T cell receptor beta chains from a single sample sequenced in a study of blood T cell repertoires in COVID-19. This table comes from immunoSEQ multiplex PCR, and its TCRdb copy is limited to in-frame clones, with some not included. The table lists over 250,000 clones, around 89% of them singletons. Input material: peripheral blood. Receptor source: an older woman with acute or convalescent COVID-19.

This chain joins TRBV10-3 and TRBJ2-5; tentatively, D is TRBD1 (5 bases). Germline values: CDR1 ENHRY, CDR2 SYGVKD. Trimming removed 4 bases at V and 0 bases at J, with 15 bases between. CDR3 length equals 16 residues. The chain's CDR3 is CAISAPSLGDQETQYF. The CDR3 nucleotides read TGTGCCATCAGTGCTCCCTCGCTAGGGGACCAAGAGACCCAGTACTTC.

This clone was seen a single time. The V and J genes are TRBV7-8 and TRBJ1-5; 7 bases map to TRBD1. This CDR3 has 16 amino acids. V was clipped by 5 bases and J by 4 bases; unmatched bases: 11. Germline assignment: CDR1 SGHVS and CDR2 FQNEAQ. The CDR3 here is CASSTGAGGANQPQHF. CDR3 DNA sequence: TGTGCCAGCAGCACAGGGGCGGGCGGGGCAAATCAGCCCCAGCATTTT.

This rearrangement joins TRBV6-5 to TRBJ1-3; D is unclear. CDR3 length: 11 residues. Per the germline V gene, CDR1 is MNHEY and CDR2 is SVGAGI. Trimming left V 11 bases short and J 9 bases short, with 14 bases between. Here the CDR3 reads CAPPRRVTIYF. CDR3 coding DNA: TGTGCCCCCCCGCGCCGTGTCACCATATATTTT.

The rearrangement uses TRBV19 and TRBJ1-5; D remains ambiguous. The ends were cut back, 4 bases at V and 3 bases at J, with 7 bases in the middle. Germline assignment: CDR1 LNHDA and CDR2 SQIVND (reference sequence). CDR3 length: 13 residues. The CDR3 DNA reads TGTGCCAGTAGTAACATGGCCAATCAGCCCCAGCATTTT. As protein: CASSNMANQPQHF.

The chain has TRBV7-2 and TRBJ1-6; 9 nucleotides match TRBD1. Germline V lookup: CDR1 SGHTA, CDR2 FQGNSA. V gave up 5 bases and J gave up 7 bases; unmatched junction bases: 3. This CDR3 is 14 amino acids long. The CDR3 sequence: CASSPTGGNSPLHF. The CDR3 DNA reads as TGTGCCAGCAGCCCTACAGGGGGCAATTCACCCCTCCACTTT.

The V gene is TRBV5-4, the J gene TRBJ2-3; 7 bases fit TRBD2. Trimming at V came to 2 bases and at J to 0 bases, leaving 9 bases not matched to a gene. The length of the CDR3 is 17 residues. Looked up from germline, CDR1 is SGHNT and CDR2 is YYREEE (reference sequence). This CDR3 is CASSFGRGGLSTDTQYF. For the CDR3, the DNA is TGTGCCAGCAGCTTCGGCCGCGGGGGACTAAGCACAGATACGCAGTATTTT.

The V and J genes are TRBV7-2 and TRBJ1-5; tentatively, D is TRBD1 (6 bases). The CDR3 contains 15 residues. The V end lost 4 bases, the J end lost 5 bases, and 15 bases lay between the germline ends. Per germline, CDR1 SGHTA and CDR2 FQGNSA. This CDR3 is CASSSTTGFDQPQHF. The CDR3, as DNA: TGTGCCAGCAGCTCGACAACAGGGTTTGATCAGCCCCAGCATTTT.

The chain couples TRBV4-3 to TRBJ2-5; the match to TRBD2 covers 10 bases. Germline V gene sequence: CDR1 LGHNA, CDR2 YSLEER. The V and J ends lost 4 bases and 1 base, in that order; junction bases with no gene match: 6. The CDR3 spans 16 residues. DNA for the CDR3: TGCGCCAGCAGCCGCCAGGGACTAGCGTTCCAAGAGACCCAGTACTTC. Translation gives CASSRQGLAFQETQYF.

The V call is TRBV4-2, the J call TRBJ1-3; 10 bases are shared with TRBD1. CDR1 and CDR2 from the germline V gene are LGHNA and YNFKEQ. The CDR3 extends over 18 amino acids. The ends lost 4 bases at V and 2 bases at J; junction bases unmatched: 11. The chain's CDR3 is CASSPSPVGTGAGNTIYF. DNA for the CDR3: TGTGCCAGCAGCCCGAGTCCCGTCGGGACAGGGGCTGGAAACACCATATATTTT.

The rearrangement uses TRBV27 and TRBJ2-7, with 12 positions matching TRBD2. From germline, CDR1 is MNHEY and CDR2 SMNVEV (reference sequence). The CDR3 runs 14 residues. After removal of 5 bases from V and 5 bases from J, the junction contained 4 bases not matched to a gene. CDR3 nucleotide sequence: TGTGCCAGCAGTCTAGCGGGAGGGCCCCACGAGCAGTACTTC. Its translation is CASSLAGGPHEQYF.

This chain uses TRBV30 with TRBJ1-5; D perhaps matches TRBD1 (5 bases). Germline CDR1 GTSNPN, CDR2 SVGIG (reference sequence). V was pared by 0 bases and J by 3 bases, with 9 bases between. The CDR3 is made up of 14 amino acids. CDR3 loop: CAWSVPGVNQPQHF. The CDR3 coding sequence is TGTGCCTGGAGTGTACCGGGGGTCAATCAGCCCCAGCATTTT.

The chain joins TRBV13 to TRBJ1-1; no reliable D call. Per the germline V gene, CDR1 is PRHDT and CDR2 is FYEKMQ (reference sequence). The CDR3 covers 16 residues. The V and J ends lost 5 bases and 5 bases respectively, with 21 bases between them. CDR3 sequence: CASSGSLSFWATEAFF. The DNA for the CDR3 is TGTGCCAGCAGCGGGAGCCTGTCATTCTGGGCGACTGAAGCTTTCTTT.

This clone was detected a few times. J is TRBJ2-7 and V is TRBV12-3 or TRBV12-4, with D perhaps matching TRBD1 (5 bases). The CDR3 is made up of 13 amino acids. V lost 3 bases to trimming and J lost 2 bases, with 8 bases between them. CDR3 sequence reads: CASSLTTAYEQYF. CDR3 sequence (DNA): TGTGCCAGCAGTTTGACGACAGCCTACGAGCAGTACTTC.

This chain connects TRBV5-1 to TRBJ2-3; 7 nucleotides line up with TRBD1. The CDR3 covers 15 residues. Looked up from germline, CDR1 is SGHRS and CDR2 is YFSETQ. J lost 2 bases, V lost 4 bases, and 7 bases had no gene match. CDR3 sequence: CASSAAGTDTDTQYF. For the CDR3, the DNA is TGCGCCAGCAGCGCAGCCGGGACAGACACAGATACGCAGTATTTT.

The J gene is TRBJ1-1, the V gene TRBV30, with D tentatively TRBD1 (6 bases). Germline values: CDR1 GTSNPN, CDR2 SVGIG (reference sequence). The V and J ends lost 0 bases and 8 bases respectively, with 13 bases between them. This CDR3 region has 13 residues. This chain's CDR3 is CAWSVTLTGEAFF. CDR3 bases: TGTGCCTGGAGTGTCACCTTAACAGGGGAAGCTTTCTTT.

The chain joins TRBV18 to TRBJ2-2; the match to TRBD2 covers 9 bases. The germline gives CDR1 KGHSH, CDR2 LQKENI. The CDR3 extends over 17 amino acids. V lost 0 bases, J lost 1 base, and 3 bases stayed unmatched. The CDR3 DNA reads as TGTGCCAGCTCACCACCGGGACTAGCTCAGAACACCGGGGAGCTGTTTTTT. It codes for CASSPPGLAQNTGELFF.

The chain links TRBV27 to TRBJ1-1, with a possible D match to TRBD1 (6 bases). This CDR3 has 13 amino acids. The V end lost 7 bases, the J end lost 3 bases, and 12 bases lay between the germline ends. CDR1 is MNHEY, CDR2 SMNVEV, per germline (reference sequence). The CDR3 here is CASKKGGDTEAFF. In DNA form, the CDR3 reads TGTGCCAGCAAGAAGGGGGGGGACACTGAAGCTTTCTTT.

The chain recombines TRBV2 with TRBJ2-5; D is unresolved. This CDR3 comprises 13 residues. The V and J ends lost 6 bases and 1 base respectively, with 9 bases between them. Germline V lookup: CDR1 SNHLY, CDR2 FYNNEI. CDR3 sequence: CASRREPQETQYF. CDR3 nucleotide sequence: TGTGCCAGCAGACGAGAACCCCAAGAGACCCAGTACTTC.

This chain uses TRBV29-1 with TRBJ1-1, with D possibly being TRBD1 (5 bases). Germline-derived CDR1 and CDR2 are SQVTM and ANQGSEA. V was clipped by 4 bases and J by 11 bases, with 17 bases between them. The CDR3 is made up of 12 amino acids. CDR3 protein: CSVGEGPRMAFF. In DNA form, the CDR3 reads TGCAGCGTTGGGGAGGGGCCCAGAATGGCTTTCTTT.

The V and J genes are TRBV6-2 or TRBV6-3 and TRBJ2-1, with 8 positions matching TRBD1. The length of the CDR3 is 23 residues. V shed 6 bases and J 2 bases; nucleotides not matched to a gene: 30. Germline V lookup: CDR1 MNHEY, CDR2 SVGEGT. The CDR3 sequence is CASSHPREQGEYLKPRAYNEQFF. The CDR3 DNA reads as TGTGCCAGCAGCCATCCTCGCGAACAGGGGGAATACCTAAAACCCCGGGCCTACAATGAGCAGTTCTTC.

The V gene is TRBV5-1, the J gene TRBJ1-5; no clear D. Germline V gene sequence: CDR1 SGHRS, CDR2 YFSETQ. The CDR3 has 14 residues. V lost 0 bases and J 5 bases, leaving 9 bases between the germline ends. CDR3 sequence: CASSLGQEDQPQHF. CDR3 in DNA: TGCGCCAGCAGCTTGGGGCAGGAAGATCAGCCCCAGCATTTT.

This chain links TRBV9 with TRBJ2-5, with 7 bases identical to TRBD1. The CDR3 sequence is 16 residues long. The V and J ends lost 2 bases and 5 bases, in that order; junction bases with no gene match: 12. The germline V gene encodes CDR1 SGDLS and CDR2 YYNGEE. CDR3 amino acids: CASSVGAGGLGETQYF. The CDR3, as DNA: TGTGCCAGCAGCGTGGGGGCAGGGGGATTGGGCGAGACCCAGTACTTC.

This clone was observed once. DNA for the CDR3: TGTGCCAGCAGGGCCTTGGCCTTGCCCTCAGATACGCAGTATTTT. It translates to CASRALALPSDTQYF. The chain employs TRBV2 and TRBJ2-3; D is uncertain. The V gene lost 6 bases and the J gene lost 4 bases, with 17 bases spanning the gap. Germline V gives CDR1 SNHLY, CDR2 FYNNEI. The CDR3 is 15 residues long.

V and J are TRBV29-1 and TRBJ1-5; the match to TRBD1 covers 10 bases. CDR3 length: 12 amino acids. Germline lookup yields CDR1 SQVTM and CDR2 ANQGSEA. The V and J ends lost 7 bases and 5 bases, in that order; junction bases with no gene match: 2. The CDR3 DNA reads TGCAGCGCAGGACAGGGGGATCAGCCCCAGCATTTT. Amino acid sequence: CSAGQGDQPQHF.

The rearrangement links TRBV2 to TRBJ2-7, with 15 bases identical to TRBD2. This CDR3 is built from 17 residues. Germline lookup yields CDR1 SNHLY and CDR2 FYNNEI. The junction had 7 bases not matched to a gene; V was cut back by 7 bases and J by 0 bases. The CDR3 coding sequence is TGTGCCAGCACCCGGACTAGCGGGAGGGCCAACTCCTACGAGCAGTACTTC. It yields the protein CASTRTSGRANSYEQYF.